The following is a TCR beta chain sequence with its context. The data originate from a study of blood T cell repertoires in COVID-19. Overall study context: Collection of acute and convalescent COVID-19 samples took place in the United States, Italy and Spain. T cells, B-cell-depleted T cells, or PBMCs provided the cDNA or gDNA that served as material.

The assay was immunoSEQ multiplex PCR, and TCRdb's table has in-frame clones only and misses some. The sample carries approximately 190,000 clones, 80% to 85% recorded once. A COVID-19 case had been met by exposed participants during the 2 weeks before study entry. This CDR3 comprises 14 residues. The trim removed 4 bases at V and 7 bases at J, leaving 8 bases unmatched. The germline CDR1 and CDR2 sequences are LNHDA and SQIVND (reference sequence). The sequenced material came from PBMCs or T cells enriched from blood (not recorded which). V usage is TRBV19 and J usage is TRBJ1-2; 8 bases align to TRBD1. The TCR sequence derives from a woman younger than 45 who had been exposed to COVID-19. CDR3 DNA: TGTGCCAGTAGTACAGGGGGCCGGGTAGGTGGCTACACCTTC. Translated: CASSTGGRVGGYTF.